A selection of T cell receptor beta chains follows, all from one sample in a study of blood T cell repertoires in COVID-19. This table comes from immunoSEQ multiplex PCR, and its TCRdb copy is limited to in-frame clones, with some not included. This sample has about 250,000 clones, with just under 85% found just once. Source material: peripheral blood. The receptors were sampled from a woman aged 55 to 70 with active or convalescent COVID-19. The CDR3 runs from the conserved cysteine through the conserved F or W. The D gene is left open where the match is weak. Clone size appears in some rows only: once, few, many, or a class for an expanded clone.

d_call,v_call,j_call,clone_size,cdr3_nt,cdr3_aa
TRBD2,TRBV2,TRBJ2-2,NA,TGTGCCAGCAGTGAAAGGGCTAGCGGGAGGTTGACCGGGGAGCTGTTTTTT,CASSERASGRLTGELFF
NA,TRBV6-1,TRBJ2-7,once,TGTGCCAGCAGTGAACCAGGATACGAGCAGTACTTC,CASSEPGYEQYF
TRBD1,TRBV24-1,TRBJ1-5,NA,TGTGCCACCAGTGATCCGGGACAGAAGACCCCCCAGCATTTT,CATSDPGQKTPQHF
NA,TRBV5-5,TRBJ1-3,NA,TGTGCCAGCAGCTCCCGCCGGTCTGGAAACACCATATATTTT,CASSSRRSGNTIYF
NA,TRBV7-5,TRBJ2-2,NA,TGTGCCAGAAGCTTCACCCGGGACAGGGCATGGACCGGGGAGCTGTTTTTT,CARSFTRDRAWTGELFF
NA,TRBV2,TRBJ1-3,NA,TGTGCCAGCAGCGAGGACGGACTGTCCTCTGGAAACACCATATATTTT,CASSEDGLSSGNTIYF
NA,TRBV18,TRBJ1-1,once,TGTGCCAGCTCACGGTCGCAGGAGAACACTGAAGCTTTCTTT,CASSRSQENTEAFF
TRBD1,TRBV11-2,TRBJ2-7,NA,TGTGCCAGCAGTCGGTCTGGGACAGGGGATACTTACGAGCAGTACTTC,CASSRSGTGDTYEQYF
NA,TRBV18,TRBJ1-2,NA,TGTGCCAGCTCCCGGACGGGAGTCTATGGCTACACCTTC,CASSRTGVYGYTF
NA,TRBV7-2,TRBJ1-2,NA,TGTGCCAGCAGCTTAGTTACAGAACACAACTATGGCTACACCTTC,CASSLVTEHNYGYTF
TRBD2,TRBV5-1,TRBJ2-3,NA,TGCGCCAGCTGCCAAATAGCGGGAGGGGAAGCAGATACGCAGTATTTT,CASCQIAGGEADTQYF
TRBD1,TRBV25-1,TRBJ1-5,NA,TGTGCCAGCAGTGAATCGGGCAGGGGGGAGCCCCAGCATTTT,CASSESGRGEPQHF
TRBD1,TRBV19,TRBJ2-3,NA,TGTGCCAGTAGTACGCGGGACAGGGGTACGCAGTATTTT,CASSTRDRGTQYF
NA,TRBV4-1,TRBJ2-1,many,TGCGCCAGCAGCCAAGTCCCCCAGCGGAGAAGCTCCTACAATGAGCAGTTCTTC,CASSQVPQRRSSYNEQFF
NA,TRBV7-9,TRBJ2-1,NA,TGTGCCAGCAGCTCCGCTCGGGATGAGCAGTTCTTC,CASSSARDEQFF
NA,TRBV6-4,TRBJ2-3,NA,TGTGCCAGCAGCGGCACTATGACAGATACGCAGTATTTT,CASSGTMTDTQYF
NA,TRBV29-1,TRBJ1-2,NA,TGCAGCGTTGGTGACAGGCGCTATGGCTACACCTTC,CSVGDRRYGYTF
NA,TRBV7-2,TRBJ1-5,NA,TGTGCCAGCAGTTCTACAGGGAACAGCAATCAGCCCCAGCATTTT,CASSSTGNSNQPQHF
TRBD1,TRBV6-5,TRBJ2-1,NA,TGTGCCAGCAGAGACAGGGGAAGAGACAATGAGCAGTTCTTC,CASRDRGRDNEQFF
NA,TRBV19,TRBJ2-1,NA,TGTGCCAGTAGTATAAGAGCGGGCTCCTACAATGAGCAGTTCTTC,CASSIRAGSYNEQFF
NA,TRBV4-1,TRBJ2-1,NA,TGCGCCAGCAGCCAAGAGTCGGGGTTCACGGGGAATGAGCAGTTCTTC,CASSQESGFTGNEQFF
TRBD2,TRBV18,TRBJ2-2,NA,TGTGCCAGCTCACCGGGACTAGACACCGGGGAGCTGTTTTTT,CASSPGLDTGELFF
TRBD1,TRBV4-1,TRBJ2-1,NA,TGCGCCAGCAGCCCCCGTCGACAGGGGACCTACAATGAGCAGTTCTTC,CASSPRRQGTYNEQFF
NA,TRBV3-1/TRBV3-2,TRBJ2-5,NA,TGTGCCAGCAGCCAAGGTGGACTCCTTGAAGAGACCCAGTACTTC,CASSQGGLLEETQYF
NA,TRBV5-1,TRBJ2-3,NA,TGCGCCAGCAGCTTAAGGGGCCGGGACTTCTTATCAGATACGCAGTATTTT,CASSLRGRDFLSDTQYF
TRBD1,TRBV28,TRBJ2-1,NA,TGTGCCAGCAGTCCCCCCACAGGGGGAAACAATGAGCAGTTCTTC,CASSPPTGGNNEQFF
TRBD2,TRBV27,TRBJ2-3,NA,TGTGCCAGCGCCCCGGCTAGCGGGATAGGCACAGATACGCAGTATTTT,CASAPASGIGTDTQYF